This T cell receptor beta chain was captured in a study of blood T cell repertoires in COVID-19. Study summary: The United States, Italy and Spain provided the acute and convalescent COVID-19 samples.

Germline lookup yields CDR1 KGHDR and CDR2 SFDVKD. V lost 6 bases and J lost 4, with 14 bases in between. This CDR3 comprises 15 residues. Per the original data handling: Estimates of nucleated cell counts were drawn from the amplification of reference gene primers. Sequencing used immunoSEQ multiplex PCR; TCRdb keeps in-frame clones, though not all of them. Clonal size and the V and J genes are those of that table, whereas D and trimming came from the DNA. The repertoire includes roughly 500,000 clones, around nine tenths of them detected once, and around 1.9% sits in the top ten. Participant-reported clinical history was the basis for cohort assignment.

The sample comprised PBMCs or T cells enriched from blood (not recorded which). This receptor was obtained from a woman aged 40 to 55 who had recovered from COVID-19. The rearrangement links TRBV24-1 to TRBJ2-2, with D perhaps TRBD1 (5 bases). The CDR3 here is CATSPTGATTGELFF. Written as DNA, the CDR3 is TGTGCCACCAGTCCTACTGGGGCTACCACCGGGGAGCTGTTTTTT.